The 15 T cell receptor beta chains below come from one sample, sequenced in a study of T cells after yellow fever vaccination. TCRdb itself ran the 5' RACE reads through MiXCR, one entry per CDR3 protein. The sample holds around 610,000 distinct CDR3 sequences, about 13% seen once. The source material was PBMCs, sampled on the day of the yellow fever booster vaccination. The receptor source for this set is a man aged 25 to 40 who received the YFV17D yellow fever vaccine.

V is TRBV3-1 and J is TRBJ1-6; 8 bases line up with TRBD1. From germline, CDR1 is LGHDT and CDR2 YNNKEL (reference sequence). Trimming cost V 4 bases and J 8 bases; bases outside gene matches: 7. CDR3 length: 15 residues. The CDR3 loop reads CASSPNYRGDSPLHF. In DNA form, the CDR3 reads TGTGCCAGCAGCCCCAATTACAGGGGGGATTCACCCCTCCACTTT.

The table lists this clonotype with a few counts. The gene calls are TRBV7-9 and TRBJ1-4; D is possibly TRBD1 (5 bases). Per germline, CDR1 SEHNR and CDR2 FQNEAQ (reference sequence). This CDR3 is built from 12 residues. V gave up 6 bases and J gave up 10 bases, with 12 bases separating them. The CDR3 loop is CASSGGGVKLFF. DNA of the CDR3: TGTGCCAGCAGTGGCGGGGGTGTAAAACTGTTTTTT. Full variable domain (remainder filled in from reference TRBV7-9 and TRBJ1-4): DTGVSQNPRHKITKRGQNVTFRCDPISEHNRLYWYRQTLGQGPEFLTYFQNEAQLEKSRLLSDRFSAERPKGSFSTLEIQRTEQGDSAMYLCASSGGGVKLFFGSGTQLSVL.

The rearrangement uses TRBV6-6 and TRBJ2-3, with D uncertain. The CDR3 is made up of 11 amino acids. The V end was cut by 10 bases, the J end by 2 bases, with 7 bases between. Germline CDR1 and CDR2: MNHNY and SVGAGI (reference sequence). Written as DNA, the CDR3 is TGTGCCACCTACCTCACAGATACGCAGTATTTT. This sequence encodes CATYLTDTQYF.

This clonotype was observed a handful of times. The chain recombines TRBV20-1 with TRBJ1-1; no clear D. The CDR3 spans 13 residues. V was pared by 2 bases and J by 3 bases, with 10 bases between. The V gene's germline CDR1 is DFQATT and CDR2 SNEGSKA (reference sequence). The CDR3 reads CSARRGAHTEAFF. The DNA of the CDR3 is TGCAGTGCTAGACGGGGAGCCCACACTGAAGCTTTCTTT.

The J gene is TRBJ1-1, the V gene TRBV13; D remains unclear. Germline V CDR1 and CDR2: PRHDT, FYEKMQ (reference sequence). CDR3 length: 14 amino acids. V lost 2 bases and J lost 1, with 8 bases in between. In DNA, the CDR3 is TGTGCCAGCAGCTTAATGGCGGAGAACACTGAAGCTTTCTTT. Translation gives CASSLMAENTEAFF.

This clonotype appeared once. This clone may be a read error of a much larger clone one base away. The rearrangement joins TRBV7-8 to TRBJ2-2, with no clear D. The length of the CDR3 is 12 residues. Trimming took 2 bases from V and 6 from J, leaving 4 bases between them. Germline V gives CDR1 SGHVS, CDR2 FQNEAQ. The DNA of the CDR3 is TGTGCCAGCAGCTTATTCCCCGGGGAGCTGTTTTTT. It encodes CASSLFPGELFF.

This clonotype was picked up many times. The V gene is TRBV20-1, the J gene TRBJ2-4; the D gene is possibly TRBD2 (5 bases). The V gene's germline CDR1 is DFQATT and CDR2 SNEGSKA (reference sequence). This CDR3 comprises 12 residues. Trimming pared 6 bases from V and 14 bases from J, leaving 20 bases between. The CDR3 here is CSAPLASLGEYF. The CDR3 nucleotides are TGCAGTGCCCCATTGGCTAGCCTCGGGGAGTACTTC.

A few counts support this clonotype. The genes are TRBV7-2 and TRBJ2-3, with 10 bases identical to TRBD2. The V and J ends lost 1 base and 10 bases, in that order; junction bases with no gene match: 8. The CDR3 runs 15 residues. CDR1 and CDR2 from the germline V gene are SGHTA and FQGNSA. The CDR3 is CASSLVLTSGTPQYF. CDR3 nucleotide sequence: TGTGCCAGCAGCTTAGTTTTAACTAGCGGGACACCGCAGTATTTT.

This clonotype was seen a few times. The chain joins TRBV19 to TRBJ2-1; D might be TRBD2 (6 bases). CDR1 LNHDA and CDR2 SQIVND come from the germline V gene (reference sequence). The V end lost 1 base, the J end lost 7 bases, and 14 bases lay between the germline ends. The CDR3 totals 15 residues. CDR3 loop: CASSIGFGGMNEQFF. The CDR3 DNA is TGTGCCAGTAGTATAGGGTTTGGCGGGATGAATGAGCAGTTCTTC.

The chain is built from TRBV14 and TRBJ2-3, with a tentative D call TRBD2 (6 bases). This CDR3 is built from 15 residues. V lost 2 bases and J lost 1, with 10 bases in between. CDR1 and CDR2 (germline): SGHDN, FVKESK. In DNA form, the CDR3 reads TGTGCCAGCAGCCAATACGGGAGCGGCACAGATACGCAGTATTTT. This codes for CASSQYGSGTDTQYF.

In its sample, this clonotype was seen a few times. The genes are TRBV24-1 and TRBJ2-2; D might be TRBD2 (5 bases). V lost 9 bases and J 0 bases, leaving 7 bases between the germline ends. Per germline, CDR1 KGHDR and CDR2 SFDVKD. The CDR3 contains 13 residues. The CDR3 protein is CATGLSNTGELFF. The CDR3 region has the DNA TGTGCCACCGGACTTTCGAACACCGGGGAGCTGTTTTTT.

This clonotype was observed a few times. The genes are TRBV28 and TRBJ1-2, with D possibly TRBD1 on 5 matching bases. The CDR3 consists of 16 residues. Germline V lookup: CDR1 MDHEN, CDR2 SYDVKM. The V gene lost 3 bases and the J gene lost 2 bases, with 16 bases spanning the gap. This CDR3 is CASSLVGEYLNYGYTF. CDR3 nucleotide sequence: TGTGCCAGCAGTTTGGTAGGGGAGTACCTAAACTATGGCTACACCTTC.

The chain joins TRBV29-1 to TRBJ2-5, with TRBD2 identical over 10 bases. This CDR3 comprises 17 residues. V was clipped by 7 bases and J by 5 bases; unmatched bases: 19. Germline values: CDR1 SQVTM, CDR2 ANQGSEA. As DNA, the CDR3 is TGCAGCGCTGACCCGCTAGCAGCGGGAGGGCCGGAGGAGACCCAGTACTTC. Protein: CSADPLAAGGPEETQYF.

The table lists this clonotype with a few counts. The chain joins TRBV6-2 or TRBV6-3 to TRBJ2-1; the match to TRBD2 covers 11 bases. V lost 5 bases, J lost 4 bases, and 7 bases stayed unmatched. The CDR3 is 16 amino acids. Germline V lookup: CDR1 MNHEY, CDR2 SVGEGT. CDR3 in amino acids: CASSRLGLAVYNEQFF. As DNA, the CDR3 is TGTGCCAGCAGTCGATTGGGACTAGCGGTTTACAATGAGCAGTTCTTC.

The chain combines TRBV28 with TRBJ1-1, with D maybe TRBD1 (5 bases). V was trimmed by 4 bases and J by 4 bases, leaving 13 bases between them. CDR1 and CDR2 (germline): MDHEN, SYDVKM. There are 14 residues in the CDR3. DNA of the CDR3: TGTGCCAGCAGTTCCGAAACAGGCGGCACTGAAGCTTTCTTT. It translates to CASSSETGGTEAFF.